A selection of T cell receptor beta chains follows, all from one sample in a study of human T cells and chemical hapten exposure. From the RACE reads, TCRdb called clonotypes with MiXCR, one entry per CDR3 protein. The table includes approximately 110,000 distinct CDR3 sequences, about a tenth detected once. This specimen consisted of whole blood, obtained in connection with sensitization to the hapten diphenylcyclopropenone (DPC). These receptors were taken from a woman aged 40 to 50 with alopecia areata. Some clones in this sample may be carry-over from other donors' samples. The CDR3 runs from the conserved cysteine through the conserved F or W. A D gene is named only where the DNA matches it firmly. Not every row has a clone size; where given, it reads once, few, many or a size class.

clone_size j_call v_call d_call cdr3_aa cdr3_nt
few TRBJ2-3 TRBV6-5 . CASSYQGTASTDTQYF TGTGCCAGCAGTTACCAGGGGACGGCCAGCACAGATACGCAGTATTTT
many TRBJ1-4 TRBV11-2 . CASSPPGLRGEKLFF TGTGCCAGCAGCCCCCCGGGGCTCCGGGGTGAAAAACTGTTTTTT
many TRBJ2-3 TRBV7-2 TRBD2 CASGTSGRADTQYF TGTGCCAGCGGGACTAGCGGGAGGGCAGATACGCAGTATTTT
many TRBJ2-1 TRBV4-2 TRBD1 CASSQEGGQGANEQFF TGTGCCAGCAGCCAGGAGGGGGGACAGGGGGCGAATGAGCAGTTCTTC
many TRBJ2-2 TRBV2 . CASRTDTGELFF TGTGCCAGCAGGACAGACACCGGGGAGCTGTTTTTT
many TRBJ2-1 TRBV2 . CAIEDGSSYNEQFF TGTGCCATCGAGGACGGTAGCTCCTACAATGAGCAGTTCTTC
. TRBJ1-1 TRBV5-5 . CASSLRGDPEAFF TGTGCCAGCAGCTTGAGGGGGGACCCTGAAGCTTTCTTT
few TRBJ1-2 TRBV12-3/TRBV12-4 . CASSLQTNYGYTF TGTGCCAGCAGTTTACAGACTAACTATGGCTACACCTTC
. TRBJ1-1 TRBV7-9 . CASSTDYMNTVAFF TGTGCCAGCAGCACTGATTACATGAACACTGTAGCTTTCTTT
few TRBJ2-3 TRBV4-3 . CASSQGLALISTDTQYF TGCGCCAGCAGCCAAGGACTGGCGCTGATAAGCACAGATACGCAGTATTTT
many TRBJ1-4 TRBV10-3 TRBD1 CAISGDRQGRGEKLFF TGTGCCATCAGTGGGGACCGACAGGGCCGGGGTGAAAAACTGTTTTTT
many TRBJ1-6 TRBV18 . CASSPGGKDNSPLHF TGTGCCAGCTCACCCGGGGGTAAAGATAATTCACCCCTCCACTTT
few TRBJ2-7 TRBV7-6 . CASSFVHEQYF TGTGCCAGCAGCTTCGTCCACGAGCAGTACTTC
. TRBJ2-7 TRBV6-2/TRBV6-3 TRBD2 CASRELAGGSYEQYF TGTGCCAGCAGGGAACTAGCGGGGGGCTCCTACGAGCAGTACTTC
few TRBJ2-3 TRBV4-3 TRBD1 CASSPRRGGKEDTQYF TGCGCCAGCAGCCCCAGAAGAGGGGGCAAGGAAGATACGCAGTATTTT
few TRBJ2-7 TRBV7-2 . CASSLNSEQYF TGTGCCAGCAGCTTAAACTCCGAGCAGTACTTC
many TRBJ2-2 TRBV6-4 . CASSDKETGELFF TGTGCCAGCAGTGACAAGGAGACCGGGGAGCTGTTTTTT
few TRBJ2-7 TRBV27 TRBD1 CASSLRGTGTRSYEQYF TGTGCCAGCAGTTTACGGGGGACAGGGACCCGCTCCTACGAGCAGTACTTC
few TRBJ2-5 TRBV20-1 . CSARDFQKGTQYF TGCAGTGCTCGGGACTTTCAAAAGGGGACCCAGTACTTC
. TRBJ2-1 TRBV6-5 . CASSNRDSYNEQFF TGTGCCAGCAGCAACCGGGACTCCTACAATGAGCAGTTCTTC
many TRBJ2-1 TRBV6-2/TRBV6-3 . CASRQRGAPYNEQFF TGTGCCAGCAGACAGCGCGGGGCCCCCTACAATGAGCAGTTCTTC
. TRBJ1-5 TRBV6-2/TRBV6-3 . CASSSDRTPNQPQHF TGTGCCAGCAGTTCTGACAGGACTCCAAATCAGCCCCAGCATTTT
few TRBJ2-1 TRBV6-7 . CASSQPADNEQFF TGTGCCAGCTCGCAACCCGCTGACAATGAGCAGTTCTTC
few TRBJ1-5 TRBV12-2 . CASWCGTYSNQPQHF TGTGCAAGTTGGTGTGGGACCTATAGCAATCAGCCCCAGCATTTT
. TRBJ2-3 TRBV7-6 TRBD1 CASSPRDSEEADTQYF TGTGCCAGCAGCCCTAGGGACAGTGAAGAGGCAGATACGCAGTATTTT
. TRBJ2-6 TRBV28 . CASSPRQSGANVLTF TGTGCCAGCAGTCCCCGACAGTCTGGGGCCAACGTCCTGACTTTC
many TRBJ1-1 TRBV12-3/TRBV12-4 . CASSSGLNTEAFF TGTGCCAGCAGTTCGGGTCTAAACACTGAAGCTTTCTTT
. TRBJ1-1 TRBV6-6 . CASSYRNGAFF TGTGCCAGCAGTTACCGGAACGGGGCTTTCTTT
medium-sized TRBJ1-1 TRBV20-1 TRBD1 CSARVWTGPLEAFF TGCAGTGCTAGAGTTTGGACAGGACCCCTTGAAGCTTTCTTT
many TRBJ2-3 TRBV7-2 . CASSFGGPRDTQYF TGTGCCAGCAGCTTCGGGGGCCCGCGAGATACGCAGTATTTT
few TRBJ1-2 TRBV20-1 TRBD1 CSARAFASDRPRGYTF TGCAGTGCTAGAGCTTTTGCATCGGACAGGCCTAGAGGCTACACCTTC
few TRBJ1-2 TRBV20-1 . CSARQGGDYGYTF TGCAGTGCTAGACAGGGCGGTGACTATGGCTACACCTTC
few TRBJ2-6 TRBV7-2 . CASSLPLANVLTF TGTGCCAGCAGCTTACCACTGGCCAACGTCCTGACTTTC
few TRBJ2-3 TRBV5-1 . CASSLDYSTDTQYF TGCGCCAGCAGCTTGGACTACTCCACAGATACGCAGTATTTT